The clone carrying this T cell receptor (beta chain) was picked up a small number of times. Its antigen is not known. Trimming removed 2 bases from V and 4 bases from J, with 14 bases in between. Germline V gene sequence: CDR1 DFQATT, CDR2 SNEGSKA (reference sequence). This CDR3 region has 14 residues. The entry originates in a study of response to subunit inactivated influenza vaccine. Findings of the study overall: That few new T cells are recruited by each seasonal influenza vaccination was the authors' suggestion.

TCRdb independently ran MiXCR on the RT-PCR reads; one entry per CDR3 protein. The top ten clones hold about 12% of a sample with 430,000 or so distinct CDR3 sequences, roughly 9.7% of them seen once. This specimen was PBMCs from blood, taken 40 to 50 days after vaccination. The origin of this receptor is a man between 50 and 59 years old who received an inactivated influenza vaccine. The chain couples TRBV20-1 to TRBJ1-1; D unresolved. The CDR3 DNA is TGCAGTGCTAGACTCGGACTCTTACGCACTGAAGCTTTCTTT. As protein: CSARLGLLRTEAFF.